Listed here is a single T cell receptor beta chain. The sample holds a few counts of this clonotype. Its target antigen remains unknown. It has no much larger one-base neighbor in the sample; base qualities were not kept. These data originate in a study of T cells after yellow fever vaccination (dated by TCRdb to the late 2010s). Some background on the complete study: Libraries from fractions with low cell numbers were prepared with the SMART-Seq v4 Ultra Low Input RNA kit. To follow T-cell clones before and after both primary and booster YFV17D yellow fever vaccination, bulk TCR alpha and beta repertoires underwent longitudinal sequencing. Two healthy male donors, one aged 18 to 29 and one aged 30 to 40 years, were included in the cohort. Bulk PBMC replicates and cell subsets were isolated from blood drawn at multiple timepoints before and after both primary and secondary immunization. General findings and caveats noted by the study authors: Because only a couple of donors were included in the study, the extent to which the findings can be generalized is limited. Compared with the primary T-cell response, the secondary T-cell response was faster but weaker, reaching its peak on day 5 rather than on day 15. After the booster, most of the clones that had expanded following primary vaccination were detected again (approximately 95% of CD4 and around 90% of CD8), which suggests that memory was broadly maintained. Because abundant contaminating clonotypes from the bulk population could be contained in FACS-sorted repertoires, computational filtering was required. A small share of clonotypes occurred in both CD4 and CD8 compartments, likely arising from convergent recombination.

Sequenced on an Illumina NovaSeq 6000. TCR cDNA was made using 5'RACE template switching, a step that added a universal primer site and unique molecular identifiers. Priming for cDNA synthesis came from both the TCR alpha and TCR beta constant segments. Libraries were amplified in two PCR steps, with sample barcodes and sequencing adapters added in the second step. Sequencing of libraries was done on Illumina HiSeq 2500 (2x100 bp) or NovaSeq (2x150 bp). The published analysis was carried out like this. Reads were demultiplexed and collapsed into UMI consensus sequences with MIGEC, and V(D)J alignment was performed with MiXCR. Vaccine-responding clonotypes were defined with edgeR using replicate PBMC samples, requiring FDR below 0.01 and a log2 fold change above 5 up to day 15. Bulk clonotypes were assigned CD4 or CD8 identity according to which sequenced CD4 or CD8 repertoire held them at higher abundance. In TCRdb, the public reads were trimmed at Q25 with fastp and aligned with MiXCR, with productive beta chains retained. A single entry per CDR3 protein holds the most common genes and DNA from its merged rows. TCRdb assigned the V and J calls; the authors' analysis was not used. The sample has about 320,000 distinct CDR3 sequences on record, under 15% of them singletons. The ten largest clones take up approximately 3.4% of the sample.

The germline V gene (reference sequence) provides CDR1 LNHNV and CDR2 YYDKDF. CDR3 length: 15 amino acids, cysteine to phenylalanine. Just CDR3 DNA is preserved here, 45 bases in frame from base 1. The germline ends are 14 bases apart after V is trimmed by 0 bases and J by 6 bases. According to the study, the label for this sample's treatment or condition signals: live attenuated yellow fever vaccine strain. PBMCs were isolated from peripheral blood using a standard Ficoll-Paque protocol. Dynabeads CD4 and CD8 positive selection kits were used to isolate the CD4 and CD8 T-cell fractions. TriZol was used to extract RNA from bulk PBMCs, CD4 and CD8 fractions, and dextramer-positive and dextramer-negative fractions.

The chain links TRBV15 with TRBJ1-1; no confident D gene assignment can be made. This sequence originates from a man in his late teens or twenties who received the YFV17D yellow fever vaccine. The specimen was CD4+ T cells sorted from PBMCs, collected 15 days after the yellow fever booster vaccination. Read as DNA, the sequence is TGTGCCACCAGCAGAGATCTGGGAAAGGATTCTGAAGCTTTCTTT. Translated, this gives CATSRDLGKDSEAFF.